This TCR beta chain was obtained from a study of blood T cell repertoires in COVID-19. At the level of the study: PBMCs, B-cell-depleted T cells, or T cells were the source of the cDNA or gDNA that made up the material.

Per the study methods: The authors estimated nucleated cell counts from reference gene primer amplification. Sequencing used immunoSEQ multiplex PCR; TCRdb keeps in-frame clones, though not all of them. V, J and clone size reflect that table, while D and trimming were determined from the DNA. The sample lists roughly 200,000 clones, approximately 87% occurring once. The sample holds one count of this clone. The V end lost 6 bases, the J end lost 6 bases, and 12 bases lay between the germline ends. The CDR3 is 12 amino acids. CDR1 is MNHEY and CDR2 is SMNVEV in the germline V gene (reference sequence).

This chain links TRBV27 with TRBJ2-7, with a possible D match to TRBD2 (5 bases). This clonotype originated in a man in his 60s who had recovered from COVID-19. Sequencing used peripheral blood. The CDR3 loop is CASRTGSLEQYF. CDR3 sequence (DNA): TGTGCCAGCAGAACGGGGTCGCTCGAGCAGTACTTC.